The rows below give T cell receptor beta chains drawn from one sample of a study of metastatic and nonmetastatic thyroid tumors. TCRdb ran MiXCR on the PCR reads. The table shows over 10,000 clones, with 27% occurring only once. Sequenced sample: tumor tissue. All receptors derive from a female donor with papillary thyroid cancer or a benign thyroid nodule (not recorded which). Some clones in this sample may be carry-over from other donors' samples. The CDR3 runs from the conserved cysteine through the conserved F or W. A D gene is named only where the DNA matches it firmly. Clone size is not always given. Where it is, it says once, few, many or a class for expanded clones.

>TRBJ1-4|-|-|TRBV2
TGTGCCAGCAGTAAGGAGGGTGAAAAACTGTTTTTT
CASSKEGEKLFF
>TRBJ2-2|-|-|TRBV5-1
TGCGCCAGCAGCCTCAGGGATGGGGACACCGGGGAGCTGTTTTTT
CASSLRDGDTGELFF
>TRBJ1-2|TRBD1|medium-sized|TRBV11-2
TGTGCCAGCAGCTTAGATCTGGCAGGGGGGGTCGGCTACACCTTC
CASSLDLAGGVGYTF
>TRBJ1-2|-|-|TRBV4-2
TGTGCCAGCAGCCAAGACAGGGTTTCTAACTATGGCTACACCTTC
CASSQDRVSNYGYTF
>TRBJ2-2|-|-|TRBV6-5
TGTGCCAGCAGTTACGGAAACTGGGAGCTGTTTTTT
CASSYGNWELFF
>TRBJ2-2|TRBD2|many|TRBV2
TGTGCCAGCAGCGACTTTAGCGGGAGAAATGCCGGGGAGCTGTTTTTT
CASSDFSGRNAGELFF
>TRBJ2-7|-|many|TRBV9
TGTGCCAGCAGCCCCACTCCCTCCTACGAGCAGTACTTC
CASSPTPSYEQYF
>TRBJ2-5|TRBD1|-|TRBV24-1
TGTGCCACCAGTGATGATGACAGGGGAAAGACCCAGTACTTC
CATSDDDRGKTQYF
>TRBJ2-7|-|-|TRBV14
TGTGCCAGCAGCCAGCGGGACACATACTACGAGCAGTACTTC
CASSQRDTYYEQYF
>TRBJ1-5|TRBD1|-|TRBV30
TGTGCCTGGAGGAAGCCGGGACAGGGGCTCAATCAGCCCCAGCATTTT
CAWRKPGQGLNQPQHF
>TRBJ2-3|-|-|TRBV5-1
TGCGCCAGCAGCTTTATGGGGTTTTCTCGCACAGATACGCAGTATTTT
CASSFMGFSRTDTQYF
>TRBJ1-6|-|-|TRBV4-1
TGCGCCAGCAGCCAACGGGACGGAAATTCACCCCTCCACTTT
CASSQRDGNSPLHF
>TRBJ2-7|TRBD1|-|TRBV28
TGTGCCAGCAGTTCAGGACAGGCCCCCCACGAGCAGTACTTC
CASSSGQAPHEQYF
>TRBJ1-1|-|-|TRBV7-9
TGTGCCAGCAGCTTATTTGGTCAGCGGAACACTGAAGCTTTCTTT
CASSLFGQRNTEAFF
>TRBJ2-7|TRBD2|-|TRBV25-1
TGTGCCAGCAGTGACCTCGGACTAGCGGGAGATCCCTACGAGCAGTACTTC
CASSDLGLAGDPYEQYF
>TRBJ2-1|TRBD2|many|TRBV20-1
TGCAGTGCTGGGAAGCGGGGGTCGGACCACAATGAGCAGTTCTTC
CSAGKRGSDHNEQFF
>TRBJ2-3|-|many|TRBV7-9
TGTGCCAGCAGCTTAGTGGGACACCGGCCAGATACGCAGTATTTT
CASSLVGHRPDTQYF
>TRBJ2-5|TRBD2|-|TRBV5-1
TGCGCCAGCAGCAAAACTGGGGGACTAGCGGTCGGGCGGGAGCAAGAGACCCAGTACTTC
CASSKTGGLAVGREQETQYF
>TRBJ1-1|TRBD1|medium-sized|TRBV14
TGTGCCAGCAGCCATAGACAGGGAAGCGGGAACACTGAAGCTTTCTTT
CASSHRQGSGNTEAFF
>TRBJ2-5|-|-|TRBV20-1
TGCAGTGCTATCTACAGGGATAGGGAGACCCAGTACTTC
CSAIYRDRETQYF
>TRBJ1-2|TRBD1|-|TRBV27
TGTGCCAGCAGTCCTGCCGGGACAGCTAACTATGGCTACACCTTC
CASSPAGTANYGYTF
>TRBJ2-4|TRBD2|medium-sized|TRBV2
TGTGCCAGCAGGTTACCGGGACTAGCGAAAAAAAACATTCAGTACTTC
CASRLPGLAKKNIQYF
>TRBJ2-1|-|many|TRBV29-1
TGCAGCGTTGAAGATAGGGGACGGCTATCAAATGAGCAGTTCTTC
CSVEDRGRLSNEQFF
>TRBJ1-2|TRBD1|once|TRBV20-1
TGCAGTGCTAGAGTCCCGACAGGGGGCGGCTATGGCTACACCTTC
CSARVPTGGGYGYTF
>TRBJ2-3|-|many|TRBV2
TGTGCCAGCAGTGAAGAGGCCGCAAATACGCAGTATTTT
CASSEEAANTQYF
>TRBJ2-1|-|many|TRBV25-1
TGTGCCAGCGGTGACAATGAGCAGTTCTTC
CASGDNEQFF
>TRBJ2-3|TRBD2|many|TRBV20-1
TGCAGTGCTAGGAAGTTGGCGGGAGGGACCTCTAGCACAGATACGCAGTATTTT
CSARKLAGGTSSTDTQYF
>TRBJ1-2|TRBD1|once|TRBV7-2
TGTGCCAGCAGCCTGGGACAGACCTATGGCTACACCTTC
CASSLGQTYGYTF
>TRBJ2-1|-|medium-sized|TRBV27
TGTGCCAGCAGTTTATCGATGGAGCGATCCTACAATGAGCAGTTCTTC
CASSLSMERSYNEQFF
>TRBJ2-3|-|-|TRBV6-2/TRBV6-3
TGTGCCAGCAGTTACTCTGGGGATTGCACAGATACGCAGTATTTT
CASSYSGDCTDTQYF
>TRBJ1-6|-|-|TRBV7-2
TGTGCCAGCAGTCTAGGGCCGGACACCCTCCACTTT
CASSLGPDTLHF
>TRBJ2-7|TRBD2|-|TRBV27
TGTGCCAGCAGGCCAGGACTAGCGGGAATCTACGAGCAGTACTTC
CASRPGLAGIYEQYF
>TRBJ2-7|-|few|TRBV6-1
TGTGCCAGCAGTGAATGGGAGAGGACTGCCCCCTACGAGCAGTACTTC
CASSEWERTAPYEQYF
>TRBJ2-2|-|-|TRBV5-1
TGCGCCAGCAGCTTGGTGGAGGCCGGGGAGCTGTTTTTT
CASSLVEAGELFF
>TRBJ2-2|TRBD2|-|TRBV20-1
TGCAGTGCCCTTCGGGGGGGAGCTCCCGGGGAGCTGTTTTTT
CSALRGGAPGELFF
>TRBJ1-2|TRBD1|few|TRBV15
TGTGCCACCAGCAGAGTCCGACAGGGTGACTATGGCTACACCTTC
CATSRVRQGDYGYTF
>TRBJ1-2|-|few|TRBV6-5
TGTGCCAGCAGCTCCTCCTATGGCTACACCTTC
CASSSSYGYTF
>TRBJ2-1|-|many|TRBV27
TGTGCCAGCAGTCTACCAGACCGTTCCTACAATGAGCAGTTCTTC
CASSLPDRSYNEQFF
>TRBJ1-6|TRBD1|medium-sized|TRBV5-6
TGTGCCAGCAGCCGCCGGGACAGCAATTCACCCCTCCACTTT
CASSRRDSNSPLHF
>TRBJ2-2|-|many|TRBV11-2
TGTGCCAGCAGCTTAGAGGGGACGGCAGGGGACACCGGGGAGCTGTTTTTT
CASSLEGTAGDTGELFF
>TRBJ1-1|-|-|TRBV30
TGTGCCTCCCGTGTACAAGTGAACACTGAAGCTTTCTTT
CASRVQVNTEAFF
>TRBJ2-7|TRBD2|-|TRBV20-1
TGCAGTGCTAGATCAAGCGGGAGGGCCTCGGTGACCTACGAGCAGTACTTC
CSARSSGRASVTYEQYF
>TRBJ1-6|TRBD1|medium-sized|TRBV6-1
TGTGCCAGCAGTGTAACCGGGACAGGGGGTAGTTCACCCCTCCACTTT
CASSVTGTGGSSPLHF